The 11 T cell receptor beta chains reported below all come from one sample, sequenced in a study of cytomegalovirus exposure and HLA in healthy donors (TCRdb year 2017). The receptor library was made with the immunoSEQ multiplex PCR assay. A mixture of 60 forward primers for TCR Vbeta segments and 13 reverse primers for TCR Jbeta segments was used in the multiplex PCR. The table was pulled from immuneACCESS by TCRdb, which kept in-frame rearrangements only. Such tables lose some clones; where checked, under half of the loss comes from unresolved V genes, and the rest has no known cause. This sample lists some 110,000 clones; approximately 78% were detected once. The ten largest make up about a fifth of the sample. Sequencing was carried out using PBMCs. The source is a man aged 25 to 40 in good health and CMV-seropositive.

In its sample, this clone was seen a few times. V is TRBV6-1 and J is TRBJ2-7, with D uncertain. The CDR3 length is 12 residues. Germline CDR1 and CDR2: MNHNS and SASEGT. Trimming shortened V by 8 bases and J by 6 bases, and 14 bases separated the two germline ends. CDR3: CASLPQVGEQYF. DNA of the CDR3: TGTGCCAGCCTCCCCCAGGTTGGCGAGCAGTACTTC.

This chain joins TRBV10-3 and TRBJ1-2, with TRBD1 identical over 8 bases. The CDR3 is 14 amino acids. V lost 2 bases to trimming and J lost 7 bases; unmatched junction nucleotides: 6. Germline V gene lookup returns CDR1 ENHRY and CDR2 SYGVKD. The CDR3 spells CAISETTGAVGYTF. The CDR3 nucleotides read TGTGCCATCAGTGAGACGACAGGGGCGGTTGGCTACACCTTC.

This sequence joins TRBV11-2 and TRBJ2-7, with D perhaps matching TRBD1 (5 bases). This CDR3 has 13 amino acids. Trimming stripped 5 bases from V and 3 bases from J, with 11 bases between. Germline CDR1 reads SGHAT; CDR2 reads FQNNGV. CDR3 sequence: CASSTSTGYEQYF. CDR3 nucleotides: TGTGCCAGCAGCACGAGTACAGGCTACGAGCAGTACTTC. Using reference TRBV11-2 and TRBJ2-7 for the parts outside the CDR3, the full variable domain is EAGVAQSPRYKIIEKRQSVAFWCNPISGHATLYWYQQILGQGPKLLIQFQNNGVVDDSQLPKDRFSAERLKGVDSTLKIQPAKLEDSAVYLCASSTSTGYEQYFGPGTRLTVT.

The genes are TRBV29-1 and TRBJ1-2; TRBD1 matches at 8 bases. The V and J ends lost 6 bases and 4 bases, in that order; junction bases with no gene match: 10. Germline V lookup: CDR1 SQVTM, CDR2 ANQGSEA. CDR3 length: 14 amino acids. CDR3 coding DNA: TGCAGCGTGCGAAAACAGGGGGGGGCCTATGGCTACACCTTC. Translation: CSVRKQGGAYGYTF.

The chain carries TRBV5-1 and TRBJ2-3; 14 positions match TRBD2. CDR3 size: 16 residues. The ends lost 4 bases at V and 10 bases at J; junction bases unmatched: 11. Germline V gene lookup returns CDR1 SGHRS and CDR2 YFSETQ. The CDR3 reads CASSTFTGLAGVAQYF. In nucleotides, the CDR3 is TGCGCCAGCAGCACTTTTACGGGACTAGCGGGAGTAGCGCAGTATTTT.

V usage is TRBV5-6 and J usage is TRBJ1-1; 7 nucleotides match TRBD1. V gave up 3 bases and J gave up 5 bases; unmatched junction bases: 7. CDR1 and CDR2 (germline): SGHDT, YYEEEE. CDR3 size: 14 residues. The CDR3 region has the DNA TGTGCCAGCAGCTCGATCAGGGGGAGAACTGAAGCTTTCTTT. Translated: CASSSIRGRTEAFF.

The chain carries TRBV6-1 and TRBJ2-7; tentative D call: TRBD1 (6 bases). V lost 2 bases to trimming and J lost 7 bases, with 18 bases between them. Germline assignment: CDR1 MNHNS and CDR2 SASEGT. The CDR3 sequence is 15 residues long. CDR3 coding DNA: TGTGCCAGCAGTGAATCTCCGGGACACACGGGGGAGCAGTACTTC. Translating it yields CASSESPGHTGEQYF.

The CDR3 sequence: CASSTLQGLNTEAFF. Written as DNA, the CDR3 is TGTGCCAGCAGCACTCTACAGGGTCTGAACACTGAAGCTTTCTTT. V usage is TRBV7-2 and J usage is TRBJ1-1, with D perhaps matching TRBD1 (6 bases). V was pared by 5 bases and J by 0 bases, with 13 bases between. This CDR3 contains 15 residues. Germline V gene sequence: CDR1 SGHTA, CDR2 FQGNSA.

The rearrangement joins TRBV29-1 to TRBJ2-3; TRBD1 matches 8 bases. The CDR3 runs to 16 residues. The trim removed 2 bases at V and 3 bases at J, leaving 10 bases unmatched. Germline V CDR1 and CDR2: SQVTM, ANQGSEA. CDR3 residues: CSVEIRTGRETDTQYF. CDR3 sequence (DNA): TGCAGCGTTGAAATACGGACAGGGAGAGAGACAGATACGCAGTATTTT.

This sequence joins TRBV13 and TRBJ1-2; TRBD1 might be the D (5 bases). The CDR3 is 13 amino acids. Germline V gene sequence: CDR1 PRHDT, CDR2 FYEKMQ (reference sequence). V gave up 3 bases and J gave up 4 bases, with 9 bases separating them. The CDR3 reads CASSLQGGYGYTF. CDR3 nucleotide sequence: TGTGCCAGCAGCTTGCAGGGAGGCTATGGCTACACCTTC.

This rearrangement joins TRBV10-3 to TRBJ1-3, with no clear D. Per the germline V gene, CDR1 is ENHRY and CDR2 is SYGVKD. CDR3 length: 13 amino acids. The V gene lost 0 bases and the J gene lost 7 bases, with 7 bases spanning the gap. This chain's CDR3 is CAISESGANTIYF. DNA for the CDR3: TGTGCCATCAGTGAGTCGGGCGCGAACACCATATATTTT.